This T cell receptor (beta chain) emerged from a study of CD8 T cells in ankylosing spondylitis. Study results and limitations: The authors reported significant enrichment of disease-linked clones in matched ankylosing spondylitis synovial fluid. Disease-linked clones bore a CD8+ phenotype, appearing relatively rarely in peripheral blood.

This clonotype turned up a few times. The antigen remains unidentified. Libraries of TCR beta came from quantitative 5'-RACE with molecular barcodes. TCRdb independently ran MiXCR on the 5' RACE reads; one entry per CDR3 protein. The sample gives hundreds of thousands of distinct CDR3 sequences, under 35% of which show up once; 4% to 5.5% is in the top ten. The sequence derives from a male donor with ankylosing spondylitis or in good health (not recorded which). The sequenced sample consisted of blood, either unsorted or a sorted T cell fraction (not recorded which).

This chain's CDR3 is CATSRGGDTQYF. CDR3 sequence (DNA): TGTGCCACCAGCAGAGGGGGGGATACGCAGTATTTT. The chain links TRBV15 to TRBJ2-3, with D tentatively TRBD1 or TRBD2 (5 bases each). V was shortened by 1 base and J by 6 bases, with 5 bases between the two germline ends. Germline values: CDR1 LNHNV, CDR2 YYDKDF (reference sequence). The CDR3 totals 12 residues.